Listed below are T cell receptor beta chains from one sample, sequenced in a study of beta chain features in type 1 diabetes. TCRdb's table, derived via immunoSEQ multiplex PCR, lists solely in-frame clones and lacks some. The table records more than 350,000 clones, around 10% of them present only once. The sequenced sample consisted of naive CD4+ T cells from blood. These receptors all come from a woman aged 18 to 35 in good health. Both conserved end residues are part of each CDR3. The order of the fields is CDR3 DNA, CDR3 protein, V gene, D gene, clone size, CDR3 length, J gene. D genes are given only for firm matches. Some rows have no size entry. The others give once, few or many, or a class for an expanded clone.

cdr3_nt: TGTGCCAGCAGCTTAGTCGGGACGGTTCCGTATTTT
cdr3_aa: CASSLVGTVPYF
v_call: TRBV7-2
d_call: NA
clone_size: few
cdr3_length: 12
j_call: TRBJ2-3

cdr3_nt: TGTGCCAGCAGCTTAGACCCTCGGACAGGGGTCTACGAGCAGTACTTC
cdr3_aa: CASSLDPRTGVYEQYF
v_call: TRBV11-2
d_call: TRBD1
clone_size: few
cdr3_length: 16
j_call: TRBJ2-7

cdr3_nt: TGTGCCAGCTCAGCAGGGACTAGCGGACCTTACGAGCAGTACTTC
cdr3_aa: CASSAGTSGPYEQYF
v_call: TRBV18
d_call: TRBD2
clone_size: NA
cdr3_length: 15
j_call: TRBJ2-7

cdr3_nt: TGTGCCAGCTCACCACCCGGGGGGTCAACCTACAATGAGCAGTTCTTC
cdr3_aa: CASSPPGGSTYNEQFF
v_call: TRBV18
d_call: TRBD2
clone_size: NA
cdr3_length: 16
j_call: TRBJ2-1

cdr3_nt: TGCGCCAGCAGCCAAGCCCGAGGGCAGGGATCCGGGGAGCTGTTTTTT
cdr3_aa: CASSQARGQGSGELFF
v_call: TRBV4-1
d_call: NA
clone_size: few
cdr3_length: 16
j_call: TRBJ2-2

cdr3_nt: TGCGCCAGCAGCCAAGATTATGGGGGACTAGCCCTAGCCAAAAACATTCAGTACTTC
cdr3_aa: CASSQDYGGLALAKNIQYF
v_call: TRBV4-1
d_call: TRBD2
clone_size: once
cdr3_length: 19
j_call: TRBJ2-4

cdr3_nt: TGTGCCAGCAGCTTTTTTGGCGGGAGCGCAGATACGCAGTATTTT
cdr3_aa: CASSFFGGSADTQYF
v_call: TRBV7-3
d_call: TRBD2
clone_size: few
cdr3_length: 15
j_call: TRBJ2-3

cdr3_nt: TGTGCCAGCAGCTTAGCATACAGTCAAGAGACCCAGTACTTC
cdr3_aa: CASSLAYSQETQYF
v_call: TRBV7-2
d_call: NA
clone_size: NA
cdr3_length: 14
j_call: TRBJ2-5

cdr3_nt: TGTGCCAGCAGGGGGACAGGGATCACTGAAGCTTTCTTT
cdr3_aa: CASRGTGITEAFF
v_call: TRBV2
d_call: TRBD1
clone_size: NA
cdr3_length: 13
j_call: TRBJ1-1

cdr3_nt: TGTGCCAGTAGTGCTTACTCGCAAGAGACCCAGTACTTC
cdr3_aa: CASSAYSQETQYF
v_call: TRBV19
d_call: NA
clone_size: NA
cdr3_length: 13
j_call: TRBJ2-5

cdr3_nt: TGTGCCAGTAGTGAGGTATCCGGGACAGGGAATGAAAAACTGTTTTTT
cdr3_aa: CASSEVSGTGNEKLFF
v_call: TRBV25-1
d_call: TRBD1
clone_size: NA
cdr3_length: 16
j_call: TRBJ1-4

cdr3_nt: TGTGCCAGCAGTGTGTTGGGGCGCAAAAACAATGAGCAGTTCTTC
cdr3_aa: CASSVLGRKNNEQFF
v_call: TRBV2
d_call: NA
clone_size: NA
cdr3_length: 15
j_call: TRBJ2-1

cdr3_nt: TGCGCCAGCAGCCAAGTTCCCCATCGGAGCGAGCAGTACTTC
cdr3_aa: CASSQVPHRSEQYF
v_call: TRBV4-3
d_call: NA
clone_size: once
cdr3_length: 14
j_call: TRBJ2-7

cdr3_nt: TGTGCCAGCAGTACTCAAACCGGGACAGGGGTAAATGAGCAGTTCTTC
cdr3_aa: CASSTQTGTGVNEQFF
v_call: TRBV28
d_call: TRBD1
clone_size: few
cdr3_length: 16
j_call: TRBJ2-1

cdr3_nt: TGTGCCAGCAGTGCCTATTTGGGACAGGACTGGACGTATGGGGCCAACGTCCTGACTTTC
cdr3_aa: CASSAYLGQDWTYGANVLTF
v_call: TRBV6-4
d_call: TRBD1
clone_size: NA
cdr3_length: 20
j_call: TRBJ2-6

cdr3_nt: TGTGCCAGCAGTTTAATCGGGCGAGGGCTGGAGACCCAGTACTTC
cdr3_aa: CASSLIGRGLETQYF
v_call: TRBV28
d_call: NA
clone_size: few
cdr3_length: 15
j_call: TRBJ2-5

cdr3_nt: TGTGCCAGCAGGGAGACAGGGAGGGGAGAGACCCAGTACTTC
cdr3_aa: CASRETGRGETQYF
v_call: TRBV6-6
d_call: NA
clone_size: NA
cdr3_length: 14
j_call: TRBJ2-5

cdr3_nt: TGTGCCAGCAGCTTACGTGAGGCGAATACGCAGTATTTT
cdr3_aa: CASSLREANTQYF
v_call: TRBV27
d_call: NA
clone_size: few
cdr3_length: 13
j_call: TRBJ2-3

cdr3_nt: TGTGCCTGGAGAGAACAGGGGCTGGAGACCCAGTACTTC
cdr3_aa: CAWREQGLETQYF
v_call: TRBV30
d_call: TRBD1
clone_size: few
cdr3_length: 13
j_call: TRBJ2-5

cdr3_nt: TGTGCCAGCAGCGCCCACAGGGGACAAGAGACCCAGTACTTC
cdr3_aa: CASSAHRGQETQYF
v_call: TRBV7-2
d_call: TRBD1
clone_size: NA
cdr3_length: 14
j_call: TRBJ2-5

cdr3_nt: TGTGCCAGCAGCTCCGACGGGGGTCCTAATCAGCCCCAGCATTTT
cdr3_aa: CASSSDGGPNQPQHF
v_call: TRBV7-9
d_call: NA
clone_size: NA
cdr3_length: 15
j_call: TRBJ1-5

cdr3_nt: TGCAGTGCCCCCGCAGGTTACGAGCAGTACTTC
cdr3_aa: CSAPAGYEQYF
v_call: TRBV20-1
d_call: NA
clone_size: few
cdr3_length: 11
j_call: TRBJ2-7

cdr3_nt: TGTGCCAGCACCCCTCTGGCGATTGGTGGCTCAGATACGCAGTATTTT
cdr3_aa: CASTPLAIGGSDTQYF
v_call: TRBV9
d_call: NA
clone_size: NA
cdr3_length: 16
j_call: TRBJ2-3

cdr3_nt: TGTGCCAGCAGTTTGTACGGTTCTCAGCCCCAGCATTTT
cdr3_aa: CASSLYGSQPQHF
v_call: TRBV6-5
d_call: NA
clone_size: NA
cdr3_length: 13
j_call: TRBJ1-5

cdr3_nt: TGCGCCAGCAGAAATGCGGGTGGGCGAGACACAGATACGCAGTATTTT
cdr3_aa: CASRNAGGRDTDTQYF
v_call: TRBV5-1
d_call: NA
clone_size: NA
cdr3_length: 16
j_call: TRBJ2-3

cdr3_nt: TGTGCCAGCAGCGTAGGTGTAGCCAAAAACATTCAGTACTTC
cdr3_aa: CASSVGVAKNIQYF
v_call: TRBV9
d_call: NA
clone_size: NA
cdr3_length: 14
j_call: TRBJ2-4

cdr3_nt: TGTGCCAGCAGCTTAAGGTCAGATACGCAGTATTTT
cdr3_aa: CASSLRSDTQYF
v_call: TRBV7-9
d_call: NA
clone_size: NA
cdr3_length: 12
j_call: TRBJ2-3

cdr3_nt: TGTGCCAGCAGTTTAGGGAGGAACTATGGCTACACCTTC
cdr3_aa: CASSLGRNYGYTF
v_call: TRBV28
d_call: NA
clone_size: NA
cdr3_length: 13
j_call: TRBJ1-2

cdr3_nt: TGTGCCAGTAGTATAATACTAGCGGGTACCTACGAGCAGTACTTC
cdr3_aa: CASSIILAGTYEQYF
v_call: TRBV19
d_call: TRBD2
clone_size: few
cdr3_length: 15
j_call: TRBJ2-7

cdr3_nt: TGTGCCAGCAGCTTCGGACTAGCGGGGGGCGAGACCCAGTACTTC
cdr3_aa: CASSFGLAGGETQYF
v_call: TRBV9
d_call: TRBD2
clone_size: few
cdr3_length: 15
j_call: TRBJ2-5

cdr3_nt: TGCGCCAGCAGCCGGACGCGGCTAGAAGAGACCCAGTACTTC
cdr3_aa: CASSRTRLEETQYF
v_call: TRBV4-1
d_call: NA
clone_size: few
cdr3_length: 14
j_call: TRBJ2-5

cdr3_nt: TGCAGCGTTACTACGGGTAGCGGGATTCTCGAGCAGTACTTC
cdr3_aa: CSVTTGSGILEQYF
v_call: TRBV29-1
d_call: TRBD2
clone_size: few
cdr3_length: 14
j_call: TRBJ2-7

cdr3_nt: TGTGCCAGCTCAGCGACTAGCGGGAGGTCGACAGATACGCAGTATTTT
cdr3_aa: CASSATSGRSTDTQYF
v_call: TRBV18
d_call: TRBD2
clone_size: NA
cdr3_length: 16
j_call: TRBJ2-3

cdr3_nt: TGTGCCAGCAGCGTCACTAGCGGACATTACAATGAGCAGTTCTTC
cdr3_aa: CASSVTSGHYNEQFF
v_call: TRBV9
d_call: TRBD2
clone_size: few
cdr3_length: 15
j_call: TRBJ2-1

cdr3_nt: TGTGCCAGCAGTGAATCGGGTAGTGGACAGGGGAGATACAATGAGCAGTTCTTC
cdr3_aa: CASSESGSGQGRYNEQFF
v_call: TRBV25-1
d_call: TRBD1
clone_size: NA
cdr3_length: 18
j_call: TRBJ2-1

cdr3_nt: TGTGCCAGCAGCCCCAGAGGGGGCAACACTGAAGCTTTCTTT
cdr3_aa: CASSPRGGNTEAFF
v_call: TRBV5-4
d_call: TRBD1
clone_size: few
cdr3_length: 14
j_call: TRBJ1-1

cdr3_nt: TGTGCCAGCAGGGCTACAGAGAGCTCCTACAATGAGCAGTTCTTC
cdr3_aa: CASRATESSYNEQFF
v_call: TRBV6-5
d_call: NA
clone_size: NA
cdr3_length: 15
j_call: TRBJ2-1

cdr3_nt: TGCGCCAGCAGCTTGGGGGGCCGATACACTGAAGCTTTCTTT
cdr3_aa: CASSLGGRYTEAFF
v_call: TRBV5-1
d_call: NA
clone_size: NA
cdr3_length: 14
j_call: TRBJ1-1

cdr3_nt: TGTGCCAGCACCCCATCCGGGGGATTGGATGGCTACACCTTC
cdr3_aa: CASTPSGGLDGYTF
v_call: TRBV27
d_call: NA
clone_size: few
cdr3_length: 14
j_call: TRBJ1-2

cdr3_nt: TGCGCCAGCAGCCAAGGAGCAGGCCCCCGCTCTGGGGCCAACGTCCTGACTTTC
cdr3_aa: CASSQGAGPRSGANVLTF
v_call: TRBV4-1
d_call: NA
clone_size: few
cdr3_length: 18
j_call: TRBJ2-6